Reported below is one T cell receptor beta chain. It lacks a known antigen. Per-base quality was not reported, and no clone a single base away is much larger than it. For TCRbeta CDR3 sequencing, genomic DNA from the sorted cells was extracted using the QIAGEN DNeasy Blood and Tissue Kit. Through immunoSEQ, high-throughput TCRbeta CDR3 sequencing was done commercially, including PCR amplification with internal controls and bias correction. The published analysis was carried out like this. A unique productive TCRbeta sequence was defined by the CDR3 nucleotide sequence when primers matched, and otherwise by the CDR3 amino acid sequence together with the Vbeta and Jbeta genes. To correct sorting error, sequences shared between sorted populations at a frequency ratio of 2:1 or less were removed; the rest were assigned to the higher population. Sequences were defined as donor-reactive when expanded at least 5-fold in CFSE-low cells versus unstimulated cells and present at a frequency of at least 0.01% in CFSE-low cells. Repertoire divergence was quantified by Jensen-Shannon divergence calculated from the top 100 TCRbeta sequences ranked by frequency. For samples with multiple sequencing runs, sorting error was corrected in each run separately before the runs were combined. This is the immuneACCESS table as TCRdb keeps it, with only in-frame sequences that have V and J called. A part of the clones is gone; compared with another copy, unresolved V genes explain less than half, and the rest is unexplained. Clone size and V and J calls were adopted from that table, with D and trimming inferred from the DNA. A total of around 120,000 clones appear in this sample, around nine tenths of them only once. The ten biggest clones cover roughly 0.61% of the sample.

These data are taken from a study of Tregs in tolerant kidney transplant recipients (dated by TCRdb to between 2017 and 2020). Turning to the overall study: The study applied TCRbeta sequencing to find donor-specific regulatory T cells before combined kidney and bone marrow transplantation and then followed those same cells after transplant. TCRbeta repertoire sequencing was used in 3 healthy controls to compare several ways of expanding Tregs specific for an allogeneic donor.

Thawed PBMCs were FACS-sorted into unstimulated Tregs (CD4+CD25+CD127-), CD4+ non-Tregs (CD4+CD25-), CD4 cells and CD8 cells. Healthy control blood was obtained either as purchased buffy coats or from healthy volunteers. Healthy control blood was processed to PBMCs with a Ficoll density gradient and then cryopreserved, whereas patient PBMCs were collected both before and after transplant. Study-wide conclusions, independent of this receptor: Although technical replication error seemed to be minimal, the question of biological reproducibility was not addressed directly. Because the study included only a small number of patients, the results must be confirmed in larger populations and under other immunosuppression protocols. Expanding Tregs with activated donor B cells appeared to identify the most biologically relevant and donor-specific TCRbeta repertoire.

The clonotype was recovered from a human donor in good health. Sequencing used CD4+ T cells from blood.

The nucleotide sequence is given as TGTGCCAGCAGCTCCTCCGGGACAGGGGCTCCCGGGGAGCTGTTTTTT. Its translation reads: CASSSSGTGAPGELFF. The V and J genes are TRBV7-8 and TRBJ2-2, and 10 junctional nucleotides match TRBD1. Trimming takes 4 bases off V and 6 bases off J; junction bases not matched to a gene: 8. From cysteine to phenylalanine, the CDR3 is 16 amino acids long. Only CDR3 DNA is held: 48 bases, read in frame from base 1. According to the germline V gene, CDR1 reads SGHVS and CDR2 reads FQNEAQ.